The next 16 T cell receptor beta chains were all read from a single sample in a study of T cells in tumors after PD-1 blockade. TCRdb keeps only in-frame clones here, not all; method: immunoSEQ multiplex PCR. The repertoire includes approximately 47,000 clones, 81% of them detected once, and just over 4% sits in the top ten. This specimen consisted of PBMCs, obtained before anti-PD-1 treatment. The receptors here all came from a human donor with basal cell carcinoma.

The V call is TRBV5-5, the J call TRBJ1-1; D may be TRBD1 (5 bases). Germline V gene sequence: CDR1 SGHKS, CDR2 YYEKEE (reference sequence). V lost 0 bases, J lost 0 bases, and 9 bases lay in between. CDR3 length equals 15 residues. CDR3 sequence reads: CASSLGWGMNTEAFF. CDR3 DNA: TGTGCCAGCAGCTTGGGATGGGGGATGAACACTGAAGCTTTCTTT.

This chain connects TRBV30 to TRBJ2-3; D uncertain. Per the germline V gene, CDR1 is GTSNPN and CDR2 is SVGIG (reference sequence). The CDR3 has 14 residues. V was shortened by 2 bases and J by 4 bases, with 13 bases between the two germline ends. The CDR3 bases are TGTGCCTGGAGTTCAGGAATGGTCCCAGATACGCAGTATTTT. Protein: CAWSSGMVPDTQYF.

The CDR3 DNA follows: TGTGCCAGCAGCTACGGCAGCGCCAGCACAGATACGCAGTATTTT. It is translated as CASSYGSASTDTQYF. The chain employs TRBV5-4 and TRBJ2-3; D is unresolved. The length of the CDR3 is 15 residues. The germline V gene encodes CDR1 SGHNT and CDR2 YYREEE (reference sequence). Trimming removed 3 bases from V and 0 bases from J, with 11 bases in between.

The V gene is TRBV4-1, the J gene TRBJ2-7; either TRBD1 or TRBD2 may supply D (6 bases each). Between the trimmed V and J ends, which lost 1 base and 2 bases, there was a span of 12 bases. The germline gives CDR1 MGHRA, CDR2 YSYEKL. The CDR3 is made up of 15 amino acids. CDR3 DNA: TGCGCCAGCAGCCAAGTTTTGGGGGGCCCCTACGAGCAGTACTTC. Translating it yields CASSQVLGGPYEQYF.

This rearrangement joins TRBV5-5 to TRBJ1-6; 8 nucleotides agree with TRBD1. The V gene's germline CDR1 is SGHKS and CDR2 YYEKEE (reference sequence). CDR3 length equals 15 residues. With V trimmed by 4 bases and J by 10 bases, 10 bases remained unmatched. This chain's CDR3 is CASSPGTGPGSPLHF. Written as DNA, the CDR3 is TGTGCCAGCAGCCCGGGGACAGGACCGGGATCACCCCTCCACTTT.

V gene TRBV28 combines with J gene TRBJ2-7, with 9 bases aligning to TRBD2. The CDR3 consists of 15 residues. The J segment lost 4 bases and the V segment lost 7 bases, leaving 11 bases of the junction unmatched. Germline V lookup: CDR1 MDHEN, CDR2 SYDVKM. The CDR3, as DNA: TGTGCCAGCATCCCTTCCCGCGGGGGGGCGTACGAGCAGTACTTC. Translating it yields CASIPSRGGAYEQYF.

This rearrangement joins TRBV3-1 (or the pseudogene TRBV3-2) to TRBJ2-7; D is undetermined. From germline, CDR1 is LGHDT and CDR2 YNNKEL (reference sequence). CDR3 length: 12 amino acids. Trimming removed 1 base from V and 7 bases from J, with 8 bases in between. CDR3 nucleotides: TGTGCCAGCAGCCAAGTGTCCGAAGAGCAGTACTTC. This encodes CASSQVSEEQYF.

The chain has TRBV3-1 (or the pseudogene TRBV3-2) and TRBJ2-3; D unresolved. Germline V gene data show CDR1 as LGHDT and CDR2 as YNNKEL (reference sequence). CDR3 length: 15 residues. V dropped 0 bases and J dropped 4 bases, with 11 bases sitting between them. CDR3 sequence reads: CASSQDPGPSDTQYF. The CDR3 DNA sequence: TGTGCCAGCAGCCAAGACCCAGGACCGTCAGATACGCAGTATTTT.

The V call is TRBV11-3, the J call TRBJ2-1; either TRBD1 or TRBD2 may fit D (5 bases each). V lost 4 bases to trimming and J lost 8 bases, with 15 bases between them. Germline V gene lookup returns CDR1 SGHNT and CDR2 YENEEA. The CDR3 is 14 amino acids. The CDR3 nucleotides are TGTGCCAGCAGCTCAAGAGGGACCGGCGATGAGCAGTTCTTC. Translated: CASSSRGTGDEQFF.

This clone was seen a single time. The V call is TRBV3-1 (or the pseudogene TRBV3-2), the J call TRBJ1-3; TRBD1 agrees at 7 bases. Looked up from germline, CDR1 is LGHDT and CDR2 is YNNKEL (reference sequence). CDR3 length: 14 residues. The V and J ends lost 2 bases and 2 bases, in that order; junction bases with no gene match: 0. The CDR3 here is CASSQQGAGNTIYF. For the CDR3, the DNA is TGTGCCAGCAGCCAACAGGGGGCTGGAAACACCATATATTTT.

The gene calls are TRBV5-5 and TRBJ1-3; 9 nucleotides agree with TRBD1. Germline values: CDR1 SGHKS, CDR2 YYEKEE (reference sequence). The CDR3 covers 18 residues. V lost 1 base to trimming and J lost 6 bases; unmatched junction nucleotides: 14. The CDR3 DNA is TGTGCCAGCAGCTTGCTTTCGGAGGGGACAGGGTCCTTAAACACCATATATTTT. As protein: CASSLLSEGTGSLNTIYF.

The chain has TRBV24-1 and TRBJ2-5; 14 bases fit TRBD2. Per germline, CDR1 KGHDR and CDR2 SFDVKD. With V trimmed by 9 bases and J by 7 bases, 9 bases remained unmatched. The CDR3 spans 15 residues. The CDR3 protein is CATGGLAGEPGTQYF. The CDR3 coding sequence is TGTGCCACCGGGGGACTAGCGGGGGAGCCAGGGACCCAGTACTTC.

The chain carries TRBV6-5 and TRBJ2-7, with D perhaps being TRBD1 or TRBD2 (6 bases each). Between the trimmed V and J ends, which lost 5 bases and 1 base, there was a span of 9 bases. The CDR3 is made up of 13 amino acids. Germline-derived CDR1 and CDR2 are MNHEY and SVGAGI. CDR3 coding DNA: TGTGCCAGCAGTAGGGGGGAGTCCTACGAGCAGTACTTC. Its translation: CASSRGESYEQYF.

The chain employs TRBV16 and TRBJ2-7; possible D gene TRBD2, 6 bases. This CDR3 contains 14 residues. V lost 3 bases and J 1 base, leaving 10 bases between the germline ends. The germline gives CDR1 KGHSY, CDR2 FQNENV. The CDR3 DNA is TGTGCCAGCAGCCAGGCCGGGACTTCCTACGAGCAGTACTTC. Its translation is CASSQAGTSYEQYF. Together with reference TRBV16 and TRBJ2-7, the CDR3 gives the full variable domain: GEEVAQTPKHLVRGEGQKAKLYCAPIKGHSYVFWYQQVLKNEFKFLISFQNENVFDETGMPKERFSAKCLPNSPCSLEIQATKLEDSAVYFCASSQAGTSYEQYFGPGTRLTVT.

The gene calls are TRBV30 and TRBJ1-2, with TRBD1 matching over 7 bases. Germline CDR1 is GTSNPN and CDR2 is SVGIG (reference sequence). The CDR3 sequence is 12 residues long. V gave up 4 bases and J gave up 13 bases; unmatched junction bases: 12. The DNA of the CDR3 is TGTGCCTGGACCGTACAGGGGTCAACCATCACCTTC. Protein: CAWTVQGSTITF.

A few counts support this clone. DNA of the CDR3: TGTGCCAGCAGGGCGGTAGCGGGGGGTGTGGATACGCAGTATTTT. Encoded protein: CASRAVAGGVDTQYF. The chain uses TRBV6-4 and TRBJ2-3, with 10 bases identical to TRBD2. V was clipped by 6 bases and J by 6 bases; unmatched bases: 9. Germline loops: CDR1 MRHNA, CDR2 SNTAGT. This CDR3 region has 15 residues.